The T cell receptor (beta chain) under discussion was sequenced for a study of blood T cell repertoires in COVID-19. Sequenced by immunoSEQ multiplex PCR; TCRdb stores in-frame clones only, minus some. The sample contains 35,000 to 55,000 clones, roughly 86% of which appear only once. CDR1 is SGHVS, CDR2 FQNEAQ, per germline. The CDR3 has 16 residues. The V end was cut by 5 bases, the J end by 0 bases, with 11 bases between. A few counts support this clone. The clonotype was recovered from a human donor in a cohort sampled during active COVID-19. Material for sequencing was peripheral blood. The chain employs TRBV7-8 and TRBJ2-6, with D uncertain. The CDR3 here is CASSLVSYSGANVLTF. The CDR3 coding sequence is TGTGCCAGCAGCCTTGTGAGCTACTCTGGGGCCAACGTCCTGACTTTC.